One T cell receptor (beta chain) is described in this entry. The target antigen is unknown. This sample was included in a study of a mutant IDH1 vaccine in newly diagnosed glioma. Study context: Antecedent treatment encompassed radiotherapy, temozolomide, or their combination; the majority received both.

This CDR3 region has 14 residues. V gave up 4 bases and J gave up 5 bases, with 14 bases separating them. Germline V CDR1 and CDR2: SQVTM, ANQGSEA. Time point reported: week 5, during vaccination. In every dose of vaccine, 300 ug of mutant IDH1 20-mer peptide was given alongside topical imiquimod. New IDH1-mutant, ATRX-lost WHO grade 3 or 4 astrocytomas occurred in donors. Study results and caveats: Pseudoprogression appears to have had no connection to changes in top peripheral T cell clonotypes.

Profiling relied on immunoSEQ multiplex PCR, and the TCRdb table lists in-frame clones only, not all of them. The table lists more than 25,000 clones, 70% to 90% of them singletons, with around 18% in the top ten. Sequencing used PBMCs, obtained from a glioma patient whose treatment included an IDH1 peptide vaccine. This TCR derives from a man younger than 30 with glioma. The J gene is TRBJ2-2, the V gene TRBV29-1; TRBD1 might be the D (6 bases). The CDR3 reads CSVALFTGTGELFF. DNA for the CDR3: TGCAGCGTTGCCCTATTCACAGGGACCGGGGAGCTGTTTTTT.